This passage covers 28 T cell receptor beta chains from one sample sequenced in a study of cytomegalovirus exposure and HLA in healthy donors (dated by TCRdb to 2016 to 2017). The library was obtained by the immunoSEQ multiplex PCR assay. For the multiplex PCR, a mixture combining 60 forward primers for TCR Vbeta segments and 13 reverse primers for TCR Jbeta segments was used. The source is immuneACCESS, and TCRdb retained only in-frame sequences with V and J called. Part of the clones is not carried over; for the studies checked, unresolved V genes explain less than half of this, and the remainder is unexplained. Per the sample table, the count is 100,000 to 150,000 clones. The biggest ten clones account for roughly 1% of the sample. Material for sequencing was PBMCs. The receptors stem from a young man in good health and CMV-seronegative.

V usage is TRBV27 and J usage is TRBJ1-2; D may be TRBD1 (6 bases). The germline CDR1 and CDR2 sequences are MNHEY and SMNVEV (reference sequence). V lost 2 bases and J lost 8, with 12 bases in between. CDR3 length: 13 amino acids. CDR3: CASSLTGSHGYTF. The DNA for the CDR3 is TGTGCCAGCAGTTTAACAGGGTCTCACGGCTACACCTTC.

V and J are TRBV5-4 and TRBJ1-1, with 7 bases identical to TRBD1. V was clipped by 2 bases and J by 4 bases; unmatched bases: 5. The CDR3 runs to 14 residues. The germline CDR1 and CDR2 sequences are SGHNT and YYREEE (reference sequence). The CDR3 DNA reads TGTGCCAGCAGCTTACAGACAGGGCGCACTGAAGCTTTCTTT. This encodes CASSLQTGRTEAFF.

The J gene is TRBJ1-1, the V gene TRBV7-9, with 12 bases identical to TRBD1. CDR3 length: 14 amino acids. V trimming: 5 bases; J trimming: 10 bases; junction bases outside the gene matches: 8. Germline V CDR1 and CDR2: SEHNR, FQNEAQ (reference sequence). CDR3 sequence: CASSRPGTGGAAFF. DNA of the CDR3: TGTGCCAGCAGCCGTCCCGGGACAGGGGGCGCAGCTTTCTTT.

The CDR3 here is CSVAPGGPNEKLFF. As DNA, the CDR3 is TGCAGCGTTGCCCCCGGGGGTCCTAATGAAAAACTGTTTTTT. The chain links TRBV29-1 to TRBJ1-4; maybe TRBD1 (5 bases). The CDR3 is 14 amino acids. Germline V lookup: CDR1 SQVTM, CDR2 ANQGSEA. V was trimmed by 4 bases and J by 3 bases, leaving 12 bases between them. The variable domain in full, completed from reference TRBV29-1 and TRBJ1-4, reads SAVISQKPSRDICQRGTSLTIQCQVDSQVTMMFWYRQQPGQSLTLIATANQGSEATYESGFVIDKFPISRPNLTFSTLTVSNMSPEDSSIYLCSVAPGGPNEKLFFGSGTQLSVL.

As regards this clone: A read error may produce the germline difference seen at one junction end. V gene TRBV7-7 combines with J gene TRBJ2-2; D possibly corresponds to TRBD1 (6 bases). From germline, CDR1 is SSHAT and CDR2 FNYEAQ (reference sequence). CDR3 length: 14 amino acids. The CDR3 DNA reads as TGTGCTAGCAGCACCCGACAGGTCCCCGGGGAGCTGTTTTTT. Encoded protein: CASSTRQVPGELFF.

This chain connects TRBV5-5 to TRBJ2-7; D is uncertain. The CDR3 sequence is 13 residues long. CDR1 SGHKS and CDR2 YYEKEE come from the germline V gene (reference sequence). Deletions cut 4 bases from V and 2 bases from J, with 10 bases between. The CDR3 bases are TGTGCCAGCAGCCCAATGGTAGCCTACGAGCAGTACTTC. Translation: CASSPMVAYEQYF.

Concerning this clone: The junction and the germline gene differ at one end; a read error may be behind it. J is TRBJ2-5 and V is TRBV7-9; tentative D call: TRBD1 (6 bases). Germline CDR1 reads SEHNR; CDR2 reads FQNEAQ (reference sequence). The CDR3 totals 15 residues. The CDR3 DNA reads as TGTGCCAGCAGCCCAGGGGCGGCCTTCCAAAAGACCCAGTACTTC. Its translation: CASSPGAAFQKTQYF.

The rearrangement uses TRBV13 and TRBJ1-1; D not certain. The germline CDR1 and CDR2 sequences are PRHDT and FYEKMQ (reference sequence). This CDR3 is 12 amino acids long. The ends were cut back, 5 bases at V and 4 bases at J, with 8 bases in the middle. The CDR3 coding sequence is TGTGCCAGCAGCCTCCCGGGCACTGAAGCTTTCTTT. Its protein product is CASSLPGTEAFF.

The chain combines TRBV7-9 with TRBJ2-3, with 7 bases identical to TRBD1. The CDR3 contains 16 residues. CDR1 is SEHNR and CDR2 is FQNEAQ in the germline V gene (reference sequence). V shed 3 bases and J 2 bases; nucleotides not matched to a gene: 8. The CDR3 here is CASSFWDSSFTDTQYF. In DNA form, the CDR3 reads TGTGCCAGCAGCTTTTGGGACAGCTCATTCACAGATACGCAGTATTTT.

The gene calls are TRBV2 and TRBJ2-1; TRBD1 matches at 9 bases. The CDR3 has 15 residues. J gave up 5 bases and V 8 bases, and 10 bases lay outside the gene matches. CDR1 is SNHLY and CDR2 is FYNNEI in the germline V gene. CDR3 residues: CASYLRQGVNNEQFF. In nucleotides, the CDR3 is TGTGCCAGCTACCTAAGACAGGGGGTGAACAATGAGCAGTTCTTC.

The V and J genes are TRBV19 and TRBJ2-6; D is perhaps TRBD1 (7 bases). The V gene lost 9 bases and the J gene lost 1 base, with 16 bases spanning the gap. The CDR3 spans 16 residues. Germline V lookup: CDR1 LNHDA, CDR2 SQIVND (reference sequence). DNA of the CDR3: TGTGCCAGCCATTACAGGGGAGGATCTGGGGCCAACGTCCTGACTTTC. Residues: CASHYRGGSGANVLTF.

V is TRBV2 and J is TRBJ1-5; perhaps TRBD1 as D (5 bases). The CDR3 spans 15 residues. Germline V gene sequence: CDR1 SNHLY, CDR2 FYNNEI. Deletions cut 6 bases from V and 3 bases from J, with 15 bases between. The CDR3 protein is CASSLDIRNNQPQHF. The CDR3 region has the DNA TGTGCCAGCAGCCTGGACATTCGAAACAATCAGCCCCAGCATTTT.

V gene TRBV30 combines with J gene TRBJ1-2; 10 bases fit TRBD1. V was clipped by 1 base and J by 2 bases; unmatched bases: 7. The CDR3 has 16 residues. CDR1 is GTSNPN and CDR2 is SVGIG in the germline V gene (reference sequence). The CDR3 loop reads CAWSDETGGENYGYTF. The DNA for the CDR3 is TGTGCCTGGAGTGACGAGACAGGGGGCGAAAACTATGGCTACACCTTC. The full variable domain, its missing parts supplied by reference TRBV30 and TRBJ1-2, is SQTIHQWPATLVQPVGSPLSLECTVEGTSNPNLYWYRQAAGRGLQLLFYSVGIGQISSEVPQNLSASRPQDRQFILSSKKLLLSDSGFYLCAWSDETGGENYGYTFGSGTRLTVV.

The V and J genes are TRBV6-5 and TRBJ1-4, with D perhaps TRBD1 (6 bases). CDR3 length equals 14 residues. Trimming left V 4 bases short and J 7 bases short, with 13 bases between. The germline V gene has CDR1 MNHEY and CDR2 SVGAGI. The DNA of the CDR3 is TGTGCCAGCAGTTTAAGTGCCAGGGGTGAAAAACTGTTTTTT. It yields the protein CASSLSARGEKLFF.

V gene TRBV2 combines with J gene TRBJ1-2; 10 nucleotides match TRBD1. The germline V gene has CDR1 SNHLY and CDR2 FYNNEI. V dropped 7 bases and J dropped 8; count of bases not matched to a gene: 22. The CDR3 loop spans 18 amino acids. The CDR3 bases are TGTGCCAGCATGGGGGAGACCGGGACAGGGGCCACGGTTGGGGGCTACACCTTC. Its translation: CASMGETGTGATVGGYTF.

The chain links TRBV18 to TRBJ2-5; TRBD2 matches 9 bases. The last part of the DNA fits TRBJ2-7 better; the J call may be wrong. CDR3 length: 17 residues. Germline V CDR1 and CDR2: KGHSH, LQKENI. DNA of the CDR3: TGTGCCAGCTCTTACGGGACGAGCGGGAGGACCTCCTACGAGCAGTACTTC. It is translated as CASSYGTSGRTSYEQYF.

The V call is TRBV30, the J call TRBJ2-1, with D possibly TRBD2 on 6 matching bases. The germline V and J ends were trimmed by 0 bases and 2 bases, with 17 bases remaining between them. The CDR3 runs to 17 residues. CDR1 is GTSNPN and CDR2 is SVGIG in the germline V gene (reference sequence). CDR3 bases: TGTGCCTGGAGTGTCTCTCATAGCGGTCCCGCCTACAATGAGCAGTTCTTC. The encoded protein is CAWSVSHSGPAYNEQFF.

V and J are TRBV6-5 and TRBJ2-5, with 10 positions matching TRBD2. CDR3 length equals 16 residues. Germline V gene lookup returns CDR1 MNHEY and CDR2 SVGAGI. V gave up 2 bases and J gave up 3 bases; unmatched junction bases: 6. Here the CDR3 DNA reads TGTGCCAGCAGTTACGACAGCGGGAGGGCCAAAGAGACCCAGTACTTC. It translates to CASSYDSGRAKETQYF.

This chain uses TRBV7-9 with TRBJ2-3, with D possibly TRBD1 on 6 matching bases. Germline V gene data show CDR1 as SEHNR and CDR2 as FQNEAQ (reference sequence). The CDR3 is 14 residues long. V was pared by 5 bases and J by 1 base, with 10 bases between. CDR3 region: CASSVQGGTDTQYF. The CDR3 DNA follows: TGTGCCAGCAGCGTACAGGGAGGCACAGATACGCAGTATTTT.

The chain has TRBV2 and TRBJ1-4; TRBD1 is a possible D gene (5 bases). The CDR3 length is 13 residues. The germline V gene has CDR1 SNHLY and CDR2 FYNNEI. Trimming stripped 8 bases from V and 3 bases from J, with 10 bases between. CDR3 region: CASRGDSNEKLFF. The CDR3 DNA reads TGTGCCAGCCGCGGGGACTCTAATGAAAAACTGTTTTTT. The entire variable domain, with the rest obtained from reference TRBV2 and TRBJ1-4, is as follows: EPEVTQTPSHQVTQMGQEVILRCVPISNHLYFYWYRQILGQKVEFLVSFYNNEISEKSEIFDDQFSVERPDGSNFTLKIRSTKLEDSAMYFCASRGDSNEKLFFGSGTQLSVL.

CDR3 bases: TGTGCCAGCAGCGCAACCGGGACAGGGGCCGGGGAGCTGTTTTTT. Translated: CASSATGTGAGELFF. V is TRBV11-3 and J is TRBJ2-2; TRBD1 aligns across 10 bases. Germline values: CDR1 SGHNT, CDR2 YENEEA. V was clipped by 5 bases and J by 6 bases; unmatched bases: 6. This CDR3 is built from 15 residues.

J is TRBJ2-5 and V is TRBV5-1, with 14 nucleotides matching TRBD2. The end of the DNA fits TRBJ2-7 better, so the J call may be wrong. There are 15 residues in the CDR3. Looked up from germline, CDR1 is SGHRS and CDR2 is YFSETQ. The CDR3 coding sequence is TGCGCCAGCAGCAGGACTAGCGGGGGGCCCCACGAGCAGTACTTC. Translated, it gives CASSRTSGGPHEQYF.

V and J are TRBV28 and TRBJ2-7; 10 bases match TRBD2. CDR3 size: 16 residues. With 5 bases clipped from V and 5 bases from J, the junction kept 12 bases outside the gene matches. From germline, CDR1 is MDHEN and CDR2 SYDVKM. The CDR3: CASSPLLAGVFHEQYF. CDR3 DNA sequence: TGTGCCAGCAGTCCCCTCCTAGCGGGAGTATTCCACGAGCAGTACTTC. The variable domain in full, completed from reference TRBV28 and TRBJ2-7, reads DVKVTQSSRYLVKRTGEKVFLECVQDMDHENMFWYRQDPGLGLRLIYFSYDVKMKEKGDIPEGYSVSREKKERFSLILESASTNQTSMYLCASSPLLAGVFHEQYFGPGTRLTVT.

V gene TRBV19 combines with J gene TRBJ1-4, with TRBD1 as a possible D gene (5 bases). V was pared by 2 bases and J by 6 bases, with 13 bases between. Germline lookup yields CDR1 LNHDA and CDR2 SQIVND (reference sequence). The CDR3 has 15 amino acids. CDR3: CASSIQLTAYEKLFF. The DNA of the CDR3 is TGTGCCAGTAGTATACAATTGACAGCATATGAAAAACTGTTTTTT.

The chain carries TRBV30 and TRBJ2-7; the D gene is possibly TRBD1 (7 bases). In germline, CDR1 is GTSNPN, CDR2 SVGIG (reference sequence). V was pared by 3 bases and J by 3 bases, with 12 bases between. The CDR3 is made up of 13 amino acids. CDR3 bases: TGTGCCTGGAGGTCAGGGGGAGGCTACGAGCAGTACTTC. Translated: CAWRSGGGYEQYF.

V is TRBV30 and J is TRBJ2-5; a weak D match, TRBD1 (6 bases). There are 14 residues in the CDR3. CDR1 and CDR2 (germline): GTSNPN, SVGIG (reference sequence). The V and J ends lost 3 bases and 1 base respectively, with 12 bases between them. The CDR3: CAWSAWTAQETQYF. Here the CDR3 DNA reads TGTGCCTGGAGCGCATGGACAGCCCAAGAGACCCAGTACTTC.

The rearrangement links TRBV5-1 to TRBJ2-3; D perhaps matches TRBD2 (6 bases). This CDR3 is built from 14 residues. Trimming stripped 4 bases from V and 5 bases from J, with 14 bases between. CDR1 SGHRS and CDR2 YFSETQ come from the germline V gene. CDR3 in DNA: TGCGCCAGCAGCCCCGACGTCGGGGGAGATACGCAGTATTTT. Residues: CASSPDVGGDTQYF.

V is TRBV29-1 and J is TRBJ1-2; D not resolved. V was shortened by 4 bases and J by 5 bases, with 8 bases between the two germline ends. Germline V gene data show CDR1 as SQVTM and CDR2 as ANQGSEA. This CDR3 is 11 amino acids long. CDR3: CSVGRGYGYTF. The CDR3 DNA reads TGCAGCGTTGGTAGAGGGTATGGCTACACCTTC.